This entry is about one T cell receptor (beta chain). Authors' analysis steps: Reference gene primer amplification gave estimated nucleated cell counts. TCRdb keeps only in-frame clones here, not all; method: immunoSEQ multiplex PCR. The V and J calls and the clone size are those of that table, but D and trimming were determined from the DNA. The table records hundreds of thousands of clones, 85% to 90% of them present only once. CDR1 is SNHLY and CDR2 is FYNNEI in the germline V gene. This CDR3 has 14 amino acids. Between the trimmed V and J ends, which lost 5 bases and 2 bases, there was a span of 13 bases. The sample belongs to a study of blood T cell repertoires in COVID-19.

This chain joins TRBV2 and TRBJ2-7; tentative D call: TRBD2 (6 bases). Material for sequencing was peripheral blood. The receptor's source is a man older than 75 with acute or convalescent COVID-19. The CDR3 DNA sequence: TGTGCCAGCAGTACTGGGAGGCAGACCTACGAGCAGTACTTC. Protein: CASSTGRQTYEQYF. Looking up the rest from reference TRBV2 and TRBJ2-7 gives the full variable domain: EPEVTQTPSHQVTQMGQEVILRCVPISNHLYFYWYRQILGQKVEFLVSFYNNEISEKSEIFDDQFSVERPDGSNFTLKIRSTKLEDSAMYFCASSTGRQTYEQYFGPGTRLTVT.